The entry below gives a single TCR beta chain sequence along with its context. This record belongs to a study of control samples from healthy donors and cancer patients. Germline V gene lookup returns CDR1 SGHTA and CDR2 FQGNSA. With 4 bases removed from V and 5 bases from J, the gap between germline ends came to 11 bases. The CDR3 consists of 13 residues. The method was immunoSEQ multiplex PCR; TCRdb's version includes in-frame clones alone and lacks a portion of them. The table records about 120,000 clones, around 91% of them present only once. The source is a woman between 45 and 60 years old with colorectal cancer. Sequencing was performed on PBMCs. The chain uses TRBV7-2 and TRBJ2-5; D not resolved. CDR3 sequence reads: CASSYARYETQYF. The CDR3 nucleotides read TGTGCCAGCAGCTACGCTAGGTATGAGACCCAGTACTTC.